This T cell receptor beta chain was found in a study of human T cells and chemical hapten exposure. The ends lost 1 base at V and 12 bases at J; junction bases unmatched: 6. Germline lookup yields CDR1 LNHNV and CDR2 YYDKDF (reference sequence). The CDR3 has 14 residues. The sample's time point: patch test 2, 6 weeks after DPC sensitization. Treatment noted: therapeutic diphenylcyclopropenone sensitization with weekly scalp DPC. Patients had alopecia, were aged 18 to 70, and were not pregnant. TCRdb fed the RACE reads into MiXCR, producing one record per CDR3 protein. This table has approximately 87,000 distinct CDR3 sequences, around 10% appearing once. This clonotype was counted only a few times.

The chain uses TRBV15 and TRBJ2-1; 10 positions match TRBD2. The sequencing here drew on whole blood, taken in connection with sensitization to the hapten diphenylcyclopropenone (DPC). This TCR came from a woman aged 40 to 50 with alopecia areata. Some clones in this sample may be carry-over from other donors' samples. The chain's CDR3 is CATSRVGTSVAQFF. In nucleotides, the CDR3 is TGTGCCACCAGCAGAGTGGGGACTAGCGTGGCGCAGTTCTTC.